The entry below gives a single T cell receptor beta chain sequence along with its context. As processed by the authors: Estimation of nucleated cell counts was performed using reference gene primer amplification. Here immunoSEQ multiplex PCR was the method, and the copy in TCRdb shows in-frame clones only, minus some. The V and J calls and clone size come from that table; D and trimming were worked out from the DNA. The sample records 150,000 to 200,000 clones, approximately 92% being singletons. This record comes from a study of blood T cell repertoires in COVID-19. Study-level information: Spain, Italy and the United States supplied samples that represented acute and convalescent COVID-19. The cDNA or gDNA used as material had been derived from T cells, B-cell-depleted T cells, or PBMCs.

Germline loops: CDR1 GTSNPN, CDR2 SVGIG (reference sequence). Between the trimmed V and J ends, which lost 3 bases and 0 bases, there was a span of 8 bases. CDR3 length: 13 residues. Source material: peripheral blood. The clonotype comes from a woman in her 50s with acute or convalescent COVID-19. This rearrangement joins TRBV30 to TRBJ1-1, with D maybe TRBD1 (6 bases). This CDR3 reads CAWRGHLNTEAFF. The CDR3 DNA reads TGTGCCTGGAGGGGACACTTGAACACTGAAGCTTTCTTT.